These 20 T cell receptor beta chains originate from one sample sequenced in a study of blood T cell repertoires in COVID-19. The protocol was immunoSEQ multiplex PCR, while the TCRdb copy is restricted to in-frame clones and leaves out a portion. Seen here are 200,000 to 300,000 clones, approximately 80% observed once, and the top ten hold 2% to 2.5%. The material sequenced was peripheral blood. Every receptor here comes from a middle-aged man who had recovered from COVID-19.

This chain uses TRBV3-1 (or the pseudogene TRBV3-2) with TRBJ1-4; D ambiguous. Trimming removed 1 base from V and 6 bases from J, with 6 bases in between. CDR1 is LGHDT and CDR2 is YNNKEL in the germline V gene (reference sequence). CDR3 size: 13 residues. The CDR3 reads CASSQGSDEKLFF. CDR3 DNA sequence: TGTGCCAGCAGCCAAGGATCAGATGAAAAACTGTTTTTT.

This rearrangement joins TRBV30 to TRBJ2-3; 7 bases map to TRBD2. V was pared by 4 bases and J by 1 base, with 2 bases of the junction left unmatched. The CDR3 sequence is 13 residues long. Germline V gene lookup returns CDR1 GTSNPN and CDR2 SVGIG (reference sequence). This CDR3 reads CAWNLAGTDTQYF. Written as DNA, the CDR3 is TGTGCCTGGAATCTAGCGGGCACAGATACGCAGTATTTT. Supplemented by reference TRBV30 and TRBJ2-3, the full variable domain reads SQTIHQWPATLVQPVGSPLSLECTVEGTSNPNLYWYRQAAGRGLQLLFYSVGIGQISSEVPQNLSASRPQDRQFILSSKKLLLSDSGFYLCAWNLAGTDTQYFGPGTRLTVL.

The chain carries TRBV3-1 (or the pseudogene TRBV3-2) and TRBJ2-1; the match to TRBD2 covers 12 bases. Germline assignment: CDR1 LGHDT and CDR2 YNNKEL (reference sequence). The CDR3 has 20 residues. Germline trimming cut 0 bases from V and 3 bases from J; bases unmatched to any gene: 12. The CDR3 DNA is TGTGCCAGCAGCCAAGATGAAAAAAGGACTAGCGGGGTTCACTACAATGAGCAGTTCTTC. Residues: CASSQDEKRTSGVHYNEQFF.

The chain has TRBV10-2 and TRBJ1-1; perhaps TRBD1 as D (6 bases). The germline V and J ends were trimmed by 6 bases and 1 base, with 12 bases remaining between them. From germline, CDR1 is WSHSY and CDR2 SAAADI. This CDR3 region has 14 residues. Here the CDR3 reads CASRRGGQNTEAFF. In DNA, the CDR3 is TGCGCCAGCAGGAGAGGGGGACAGAACACTGAAGCTTTCTTT.

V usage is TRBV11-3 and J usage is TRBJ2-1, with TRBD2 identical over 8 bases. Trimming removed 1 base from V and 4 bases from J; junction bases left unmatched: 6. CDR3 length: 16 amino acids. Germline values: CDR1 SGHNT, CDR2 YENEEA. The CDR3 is CASSLVLAGEYNEQFF. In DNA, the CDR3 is TGTGCCAGCAGCTTAGTCCTAGCGGGCGAATACAATGAGCAGTTCTTC.

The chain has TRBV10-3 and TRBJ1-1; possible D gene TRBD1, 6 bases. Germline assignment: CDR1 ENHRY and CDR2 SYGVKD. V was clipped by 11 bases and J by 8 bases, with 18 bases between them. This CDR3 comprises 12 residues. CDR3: CAAQTGLGEAFF. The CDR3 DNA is TGTGCCGCCCAAACAGGGTTGGGGGAAGCTTTCTTT.

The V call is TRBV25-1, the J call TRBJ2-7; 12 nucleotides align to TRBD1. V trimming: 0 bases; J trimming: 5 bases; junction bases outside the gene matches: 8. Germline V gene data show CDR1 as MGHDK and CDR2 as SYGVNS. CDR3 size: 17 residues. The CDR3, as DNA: TGTGCCAGCAGTGAATATGTAGGGACAGGGGGCACCGACGAGCAGTACTTC. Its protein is CASSEYVGTGGTDEQYF.

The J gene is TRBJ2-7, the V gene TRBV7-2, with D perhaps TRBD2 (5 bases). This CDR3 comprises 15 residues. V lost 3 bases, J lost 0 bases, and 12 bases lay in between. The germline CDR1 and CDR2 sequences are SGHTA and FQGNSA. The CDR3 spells CASSFRRGFSYEQYF. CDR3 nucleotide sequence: TGTGCCAGCAGCTTTCGGCGCGGGTTCTCCTACGAGCAGTACTTC.

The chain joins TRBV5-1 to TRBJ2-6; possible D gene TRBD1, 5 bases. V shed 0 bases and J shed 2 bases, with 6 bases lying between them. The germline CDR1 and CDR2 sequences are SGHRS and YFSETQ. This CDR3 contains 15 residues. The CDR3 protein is CASSLAGPGANVLTF. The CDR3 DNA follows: TGCGCCAGCAGCTTGGCAGGGCCTGGGGCCAACGTCCTGACTTTC.

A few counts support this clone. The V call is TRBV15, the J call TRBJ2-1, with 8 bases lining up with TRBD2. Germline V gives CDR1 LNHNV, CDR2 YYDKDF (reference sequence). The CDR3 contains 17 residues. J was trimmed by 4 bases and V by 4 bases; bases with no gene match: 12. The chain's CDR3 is CATSKLTGTREYNEQFF. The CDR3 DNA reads TGTGCCACCAGCAAACTCACCGGGACTAGAGAGTACAATGAGCAGTTCTTC.

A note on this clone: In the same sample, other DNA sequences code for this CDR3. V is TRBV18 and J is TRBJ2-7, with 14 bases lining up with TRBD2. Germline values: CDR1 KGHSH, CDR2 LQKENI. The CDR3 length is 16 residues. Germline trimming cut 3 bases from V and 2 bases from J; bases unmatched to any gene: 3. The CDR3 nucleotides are TGTGCCAGCTCACCGGGACTAGCGGGAGTAACCTACGAGCAGTACTTC. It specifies CASSPGLAGVTYEQYF.

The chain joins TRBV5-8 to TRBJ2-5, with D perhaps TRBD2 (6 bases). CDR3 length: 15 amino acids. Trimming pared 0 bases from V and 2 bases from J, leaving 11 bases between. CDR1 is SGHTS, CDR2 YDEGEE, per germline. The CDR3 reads CASSLGLAVQETQYF. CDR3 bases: TGTGCCAGCAGCTTGGGATTAGCGGTACAAGAGACCCAGTACTTC.

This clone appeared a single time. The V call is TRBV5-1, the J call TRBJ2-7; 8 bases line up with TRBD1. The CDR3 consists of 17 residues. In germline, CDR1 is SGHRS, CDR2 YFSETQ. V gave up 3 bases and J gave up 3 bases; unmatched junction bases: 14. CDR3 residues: CASSSRSRDRRFYEQYF. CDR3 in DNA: TGCGCCAGCAGCTCGCGATCCCGGGACAGGCGTTTCTACGAGCAGTACTTC.

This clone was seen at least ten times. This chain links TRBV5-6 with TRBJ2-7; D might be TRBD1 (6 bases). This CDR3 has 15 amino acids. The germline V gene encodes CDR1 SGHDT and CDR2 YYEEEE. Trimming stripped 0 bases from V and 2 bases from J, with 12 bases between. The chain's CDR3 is CASSLGVGAAYEQYF. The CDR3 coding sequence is TGTGCCAGCAGCTTGGGAGTGGGGGCAGCCTACGAGCAGTACTTC.

CDR3 sequence reads: CASSLVQGARAAIYF. The CDR3 nucleotides are TGTGCCAGCAGCTTAGTACAGGGGGCAAGGGCCGCCATATATTTT. V and J are TRBV7-2 and TRBJ1-3; TRBD1 matches 9 bases. The V gene's germline CDR1 is SGHTA and CDR2 FQGNSA. The CDR3 is 15 residues long. The J segment lost 11 bases and the V segment lost 1 base, leaving 9 bases of the junction unmatched.

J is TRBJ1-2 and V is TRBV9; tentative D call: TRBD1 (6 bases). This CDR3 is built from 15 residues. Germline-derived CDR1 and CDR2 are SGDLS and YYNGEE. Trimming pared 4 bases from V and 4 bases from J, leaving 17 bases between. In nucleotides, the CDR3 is TGTGCCAGCAGCCTCGGGGGGCAGCAGCGCTATGGCTACACCTTC. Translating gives CASSLGGQQRYGYTF.

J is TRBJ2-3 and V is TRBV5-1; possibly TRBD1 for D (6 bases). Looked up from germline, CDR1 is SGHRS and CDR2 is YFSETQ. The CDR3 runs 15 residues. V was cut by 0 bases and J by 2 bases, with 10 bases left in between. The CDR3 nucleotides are TGCGCCAGCAGCTTGGGACAGGTCGTCACAGATACGCAGTATTTT. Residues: CASSLGQVVTDTQYF.

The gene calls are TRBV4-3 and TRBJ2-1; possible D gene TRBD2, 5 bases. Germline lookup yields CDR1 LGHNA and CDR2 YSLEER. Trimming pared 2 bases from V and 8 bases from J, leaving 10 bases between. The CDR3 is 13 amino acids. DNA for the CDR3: TGCGCCAGCAGCCAATCCCTAGCCTATGAGCAGTTCTTC. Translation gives CASSQSLAYEQFF.

The CDR3 loop reads CASSFSGTGGSEQYF. DNA for the CDR3: TGCGCCAGCAGCTTTTCCGGGACAGGGGGCTCTGAGCAGTACTTC. This chain joins TRBV5-1 and TRBJ2-7; 12 bases line up with TRBD1. The CDR3 consists of 15 residues. CDR1 is SGHRS and CDR2 is YFSETQ in the germline V gene. With V trimmed by 2 bases and J by 7 bases, 7 bases remained unmatched.

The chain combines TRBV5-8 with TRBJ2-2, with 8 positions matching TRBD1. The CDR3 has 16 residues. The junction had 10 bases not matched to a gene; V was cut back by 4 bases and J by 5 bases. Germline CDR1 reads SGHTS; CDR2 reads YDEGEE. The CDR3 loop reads CASSPDRVGLTGELFF. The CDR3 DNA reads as TGTGCCAGCAGCCCGGACAGGGTGGGGTTAACCGGGGAGCTGTTTTTT.